A selection of T cell receptor beta chains follows, all from one sample in a study of blood T cell repertoires in COVID-19. Some clones are missing from TCRdb's copy, which holds only in-frame ones; the method was immunoSEQ multiplex PCR. The table records 350,000 to 450,000 clones, about nine tenths of them present only once. Sequencing was performed on PBMCs or T cells enriched from blood (not recorded which). Receptor source: a woman in her twenties or thirties who had recovered from COVID-19. The CDR3 runs from the conserved cysteine through the conserved F or W. A D gene is named only where the DNA matches it firmly. Only part of the rows carry a size: once, few, many, or a class if the clone is expanded.

TRBV21-1	TRBJ1-4	NA	NA	CASSTNRESNEKLFF	TGTGCCAGCAGCACCAACAGGGAGAGTAATGAAAAACTGTTTTTT
TRBV7-8	TRBJ2-5	NA	TRBD1	CASSLVHRGETQYF	TGTGCCAGCAGCTTAGTCCACAGGGGAGAGACCCAGTACTTC
TRBV30	TRBJ2-7	NA	TRBD1	CAWSVPDRGGYEQYF	TGTGCCTGGAGTGTACCCGACAGGGGCGGGTACGAGCAGTACTTC
TRBV30	TRBJ1-6	NA	NA	CAWTQGVPPLHF	TGTGCCTGGACCCAGGGCGTTCCACCCCTCCACTTT
TRBV30	TRBJ2-1	NA	NA	CAWSPGVSARSAFF	TGTGCCTGGAGTCCCGGCGTTAGCGCCCGATCTGCGTTCTTC
TRBV6-1	TRBJ1-5	NA	NA	CASSEAGWGHSRQPQHF	TGTGCCAGCAGTGAAGCAGGATGGGGACATTCTCGTCAGCCCCAGCATTTT
TRBV6-5	TRBJ2-7	NA	TRBD2	CASTSGTSGIYEQYF	TGTGCCAGCACCTCCGGGACTAGCGGGATCTACGAGCAGTACTTC
TRBV5-4	TRBJ2-3	NA	TRBD2	CASSVRGGVTDTQYF	TGTGCCAGCAGCGTTCGGGGGGGCGTCACAGATACGCAGTATTTT
TRBV5-1	TRBJ2-1	NA	TRBD2	CASTRGLAGGPGHDSEQFF	TGCGCCAGCACCAGGGGACTAGCGGGAGGGCCGGGTCACGATAGTGAGCAGTTCTTC
TRBV18	TRBJ1-1	NA	NA	CASSPPKLRDKNTEAFF	TGTGCCAGCTCACCCCCTAAATTACGGGACAAGAACACTGAAGCTTTCTTT
TRBV7-9	TRBJ1-2	once	TRBD1	CASQGALYGYTF	TGTGCCTCACAGGGGGCCCTCTATGGCTACACCTTC
TRBV6-2/TRBV6-3	TRBJ2-7	NA	NA	CASSYRQVHEQYF	TGTGCCAGCAGTTACAGGCAGGTCCACGAGCAGTACTTC
TRBV24-1	TRBJ2-7	NA	TRBD2	CATSPSGRIHEQYF	TGTGCCACCAGCCCTAGCGGGAGGATTCACGAGCAGTACTTC
TRBV19	TRBJ2-5	NA	NA	CASSMPGETQYF	TGTGCCAGTAGTATGCCGGGGGAGACCCAGTACTTC
TRBV19	TRBJ1-6	NA	NA	CASSTGLEGSSYNSPLHF	TGTGCCAGTAGCACGGGACTCGAGGGGAGCTCCTATAATTCACCCCTCCACTTT
TRBV11-2	TRBJ2-7	NA	NA	CASSPTPLRVHEQYF	TGTGCCAGCAGCCCAACCCCGTTGCGGGTCCACGAGCAGTACTTC
TRBV5-1	TRBJ2-7	NA	TRBD2	CASSLWKREGSYEQYF	TGCGCCAGCAGCTTGTGGAAGCGGGAGGGGAGCTACGAGCAGTACTTC
TRBV29-1	TRBJ2-3	NA	TRBD2	CSSELAGQTDTQYF	TGCAGCTCAGAACTAGCGGGGCAAACAGATACGCAGTATTTT
TRBV4-2	TRBJ2-3	NA	TRBD2	CASSQLDAGGLTDTQYF	TGTGCCAGCAGCCAATTGGACGCGGGGGGGCTCACAGATACGCAGTATTTT
TRBV3-1/TRBV3-2	TRBJ1-2	NA	TRBD1	CASSQVQGQGGHGYTF	TGTGCCAGCAGCCAAGTCCAGGGACAGGGCGGCCATGGCTACACCTTC
TRBV25-1	TRBJ1-2	NA	NA	CASSETDNYGYTF	TGTGCCAGCAGTGAAACAGATAACTATGGCTACACCTTC
TRBV2	TRBJ1-2	few	TRBD1	CASSGTEGYTF	TGTGCCAGCAGCGGGACAGAGGGCTACACCTTC
TRBV30	TRBJ2-7	NA	TRBD1	CAWNRGQGPYEQYF	TGTGCCTGGAATAGGGGACAGGGCCCCTACGAGCAGTACTTC
TRBV5-1	TRBJ2-2	NA	NA	CASSLGQMNTGELFF	TGCGCCAGCAGCTTGGGGCAGATGAACACCGGGGAGCTGTTTTTT
TRBV5-6	TRBJ1-1	once	TRBD1	CASSKNDRAGAFF	TGTGCCAGCAGCAAGAACGACAGGGCGGGGGCTTTCTTT
TRBV11-2	TRBJ1-2	NA	NA	CASSPSDSSIYGYTF	TGTGCCAGCAGCCCGTCGGACAGCTCAATTTATGGCTACACCTTC
TRBV12-3/TRBV12-4	TRBJ2-5	NA	NA	CASSLRGKETQYF	TGTGCCAGCAGTCTCAGGGGAAAAGAGACCCAGTACTTC
TRBV6-4	TRBJ2-2	NA	TRBD2	CASSALAGGGTGELFF	TGTGCCAGCAGCGCACTAGCGGGAGGGGGCACCGGGGAGCTGTTTTTT
TRBV6-5	TRBJ1-2	NA	NA	CASSYTSDSGGYTF	TGTGCCAGCAGTTACACATCGGACAGTGGAGGCTACACCTTC
TRBV28	TRBJ2-7	NA	NA	CASSRGGEQYF	TGTGCCAGCAGCCGGGGAGGCGAGCAGTACTTC
TRBV4-2	TRBJ2-7	NA	TRBD2	CASSQDALGTSGSEQYF	TGTGCCAGCAGCCAAGATGCCCTAGGGACTAGCGGCTCCGAGCAGTACTTC
TRBV28	TRBJ2-1	NA	NA	CASTPQRYNEQFF	TGTGCCAGCACCCCCCAGCGATACAATGAGCAGTTCTTC
TRBV12-3/TRBV12-4	TRBJ1-2	NA	NA	CASGWEGQRYTF	TGTGCCAGCGGCTGGGAGGGCCAGCGCTACACCTTC
TRBV18	TRBJ2-1	NA	NA	CASSPPSSYEQFF	TGTGCCAGCTCACCGCCCTCTAGTTATGAGCAGTTCTTC
TRBV28	TRBJ1-5	NA	NA	CASSFLLNQPQHF	TGTGCCAGCAGTTTCCTCCTGAATCAGCCCCAGCATTTT
TRBV4-1	TRBJ2-7	NA	TRBD1	CASSQDPGQGFDEQYF	TGCGCCAGCAGCCAAGATCCGGGACAGGGATTTGACGAGCAGTACTTC
TRBV6-2/TRBV6-3	TRBJ1-2	once	NA	CASSYFDRSSDLYGYTF	TGTGCCAGCAGTTACTTCGACAGATCCTCCGACCTCTATGGCTACACCTTC
TRBV5-1	TRBJ2-7	NA	NA	CASSLVIGSYSYEQYF	TGCGCCAGCAGCTTGGTAATTGGGAGTTACTCCTACGAGCAGTACTTC
TRBV7-7	TRBJ2-5	NA	NA	CASSSPEGGYLETQYF	TGTGCTAGCAGCAGCCCGGAGGGGGGGTATTTGGAGACCCAGTACTTC
TRBV5-1	TRBJ2-7	NA	TRBD2	CASSEGTSAAYEQYF	TGCGCCAGCAGCGAAGGGACTAGCGCGGCCTACGAGCAGTACTTC
TRBV3-1/TRBV3-2	TRBJ2-7	NA	NA	CASSTAGWDEQYF	TGTGCCAGCAGCACCGCCGGGTGGGACGAGCAGTACTTC
TRBV29-1	TRBJ2-3	NA	NA	CSVEGDSAGTDTQYF	TGCAGCGTTGAAGGGGACTCAGCGGGCACAGATACGCAGTATTTT
TRBV2	TRBJ1-1	few	TRBD1	CASSDGQGARTEAFF	TGTGCCAGCAGTGACGGACAGGGGGCGCGGACTGAAGCTTTCTTT
TRBV6-2/TRBV6-3	TRBJ2-2	NA	NA	CASSSGLITGELFF	TGTGCCAGCAGTTCGGGACTGATCACCGGGGAGCTGTTTTTT
TRBV7-2	TRBJ1-4	NA	NA	CASSSQGGEEKLFF	TGTGCCAGCAGCTCACAGGGTGGCGAGGAAAAACTGTTTTTT
TRBV29-1	TRBJ1-1	NA	NA	CSVEHSGEFGTEAFF	TGCAGCGTTGAACATAGCGGGGAGTTCGGCACTGAAGCTTTCTTT
TRBV5-6	TRBJ2-7	NA	TRBD1	CASSLGGQGIIYEQYF	TGTGCCAGCAGCTTGGGAGGACAGGGGATCATCTACGAGCAGTACTTC
TRBV15	TRBJ1-1	NA	NA	CATNQGLGHETEAFF	TGTGCCACCAATCAAGGACTGGGCCATGAGACTGAAGCTTTCTTT
TRBV9	TRBJ2-5	NA	NA	CASSSKFQQGGSVNQETQYF	TGTGCCAGCAGCTCCAAATTCCAGCAGGGGGGCTCGGTGAACCAAGAGACCCAGTACTTC
TRBV7-8	TRBJ1-6	NA	TRBD1	CASSAKRTGVSSYNSPLHF	TGTGCCAGCAGCGCCAAACGGACAGGCGTTAGCTCCTATAATTCACCCCTCCACTTT
TRBV2	TRBJ2-1	once	NA	CASSEVRGPGVNEQFF	TGTGCCAGCAGTGAAGTTAGGGGCCCGGGGGTCAATGAGCAGTTCTTC
TRBV10-2	TRBJ1-1	NA	NA	CASTQTAKNTEAFF	TGCGCCAGCACCCAGACAGCAAAGAACACTGAAGCTTTCTTT